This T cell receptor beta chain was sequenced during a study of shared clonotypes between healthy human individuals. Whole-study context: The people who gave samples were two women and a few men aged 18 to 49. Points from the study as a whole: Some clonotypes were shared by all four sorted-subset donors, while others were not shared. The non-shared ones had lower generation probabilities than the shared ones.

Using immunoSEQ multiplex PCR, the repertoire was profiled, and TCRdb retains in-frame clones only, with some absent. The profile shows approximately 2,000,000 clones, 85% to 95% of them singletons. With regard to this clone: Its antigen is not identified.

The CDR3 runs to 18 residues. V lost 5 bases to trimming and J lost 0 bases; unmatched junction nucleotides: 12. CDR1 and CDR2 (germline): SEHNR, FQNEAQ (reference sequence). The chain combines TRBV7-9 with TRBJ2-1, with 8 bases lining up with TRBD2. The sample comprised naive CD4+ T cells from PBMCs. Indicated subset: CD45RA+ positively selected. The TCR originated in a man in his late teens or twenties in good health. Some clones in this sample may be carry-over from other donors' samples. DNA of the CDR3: TGTGCCAGCAGCCGGGGTCTAGCGGGTACCGACTCCTACAATGAGCAGTTCTTC. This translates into CASSRGLAGTDSYNEQFF.